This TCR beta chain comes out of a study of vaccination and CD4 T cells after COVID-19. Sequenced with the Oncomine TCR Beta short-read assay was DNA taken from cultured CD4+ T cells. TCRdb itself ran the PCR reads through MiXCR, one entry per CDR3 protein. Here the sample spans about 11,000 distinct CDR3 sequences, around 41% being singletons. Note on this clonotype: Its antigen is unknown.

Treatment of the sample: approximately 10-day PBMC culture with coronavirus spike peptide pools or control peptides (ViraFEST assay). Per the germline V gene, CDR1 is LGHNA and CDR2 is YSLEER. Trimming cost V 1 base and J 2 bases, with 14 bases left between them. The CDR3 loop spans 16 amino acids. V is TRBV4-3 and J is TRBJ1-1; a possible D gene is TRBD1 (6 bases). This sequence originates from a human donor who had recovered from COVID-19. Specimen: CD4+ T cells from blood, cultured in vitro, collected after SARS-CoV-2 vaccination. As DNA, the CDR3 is TGCGCCAGCAGCCAAGTGGCCCAGGGGCCTAACACTGAAGCTTTCTTT. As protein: CASSQVAQGPNTEAFF.